This passage covers 26 T cell receptor beta chains from one sample sequenced in a study of blood T cell repertoires in COVID-19. The method was immunoSEQ multiplex PCR; TCRdb's version includes in-frame clones alone and lacks a portion of them. The data contain hundreds of thousands of clones, 80% to 90% of them singletons. What was sequenced was peripheral blood. These receptors all come from a woman aged 60-70 years with COVID-19, enrolled during active disease.

Only a few counts were recorded for this clone. This chain uses TRBV5-4 with TRBJ2-1; the match to TRBD2 covers 12 bases. The CDR3 loop spans 15 amino acids. J gave up 5 bases and V 7 bases, and 7 bases lay outside the gene matches. Germline V gives CDR1 SGHNT, CDR2 YYREEE (reference sequence). The CDR3 sequence is CASSLLAGGNNEQFF. In nucleotides, the CDR3 is TGTGCCAGCTCCCTACTAGCGGGGGGAAACAATGAGCAGTTCTTC.

The CDR3: CASSYSGTEGNYGYTF. The CDR3 bases are TGTGCCAGCAGCTACAGTGGGACGGAGGGCAACTATGGCTACACCTTC. This rearrangement joins TRBV7-9 to TRBJ1-2; perhaps TRBD1 as D (5 bases). Germline V gives CDR1 SEHNR, CDR2 FQNEAQ (reference sequence). V was shortened by 4 bases and J by 2 bases, with 17 bases between the two germline ends. This CDR3 has 16 amino acids.

This clone was recorded once. The chain couples TRBV5-1 to TRBJ2-5; TRBD1 aligns across 9 bases. From germline, CDR1 is SGHRS and CDR2 YFSETQ. Trimming took 4 bases from V and 0 from J; bases not matched to a gene: 7. The CDR3 has 16 amino acids. The CDR3 spells CASSKSGTGNQETQYF. The CDR3 DNA reads TGCGCCAGCAGCAAATCCGGGACAGGGAACCAAGAGACCCAGTACTTC. The full variable domain, with the rest looked up from reference TRBV5-1 and TRBJ2-5, is KAGVTQTPRYLIKTRGQQVTLSCSPISGHRSVSWYQQTPGQGLQFLFEYFSETQRNKGNFPGRFSGRQFSNSRSEMNVSTLELGDSALYLCASSKSGTGNQETQYFGPGTRLLVL.

The rearrangement uses TRBV6-5 and TRBJ1-3; the match to TRBD1 covers 7 bases. The V segment lost 0 bases and the J segment 3 bases; nucleotides outside the gene matches: 5. This CDR3 has 16 amino acids. Germline-derived CDR1 and CDR2 are MNHEY and SVGAGI. The DNA of the CDR3 is TGTGCCAGCAGTTACTCAGGAGGGGGCGGTGGAAACACCATATATTTT. Amino acid sequence: CASSYSGGGGGNTIYF.

The chain combines TRBV3-1 (or the pseudogene TRBV3-2) with TRBJ2-1; TRBD2 agrees at 7 bases. Per the germline V gene, CDR1 is LGHDT and CDR2 is YNNKEL (reference sequence). The CDR3 is made up of 18 amino acids. V shed 0 bases, J shed 2 bases, and the junction held 10 bases outside the gene matches. CDR3 loop: CASSQEHLAGVPYNEQFF. CDR3 nucleotides: TGTGCCAGCAGCCAAGAGCACCTTGCGGGGGTGCCCTACAATGAGCAGTTCTTC.

As concerns this clone: Its ends do not fully match the called genes, so a read error is possible. The chain has TRBV5-4 and TRBJ2-1; the D gene is possibly TRBD2 (7 bases). CDR1 SGHNT and CDR2 YYREEE come from the germline V gene (reference sequence). This CDR3 is 14 amino acids long. The CDR3 spells CASSLVSGGLLPVF. Here the CDR3 DNA reads TGTGCCAGCAGCTTGGTTTCGGGGGGCCTTCTCCCGGTCTTC.

This chain connects TRBV7-9 to TRBJ2-7, with 7 bases lining up with TRBD1. Germline CDR1 is SEHNR and CDR2 is FQNEAQ (reference sequence). This CDR3 region has 15 residues. Trimming cost V 5 bases and J 2 bases; bases outside gene matches: 9. CDR3 nucleotide sequence: TGTGCCAGCAGCACCGCCGGGACAGTACCCTACGAGCAGTACTTC. Protein product: CASSTAGTVPYEQYF.

V and J are TRBV7-2 and TRBJ2-2; 7 nucleotides match TRBD2. Germline V gives CDR1 SGHTA, CDR2 FQGNSA. The CDR3 totals 17 residues. Losses at the gene ends were 1 base for V and 5 bases for J; bases not matched to a gene: 10. The CDR3 DNA is TGTGCCAGCAGCTTAGGCTACACTAGCGAAATTACCGGGGAGCTGTTTTTT. Translating it yields CASSLGYTSEITGELFF. The entire variable domain, with the rest obtained from reference TRBV7-2 and TRBJ2-2, is as follows: GAGVSQSPSNKVTEKGKDVELRCDPISGHTALYWYRQSLGQGLEFLIYFQGNSAPDKSGLPSDRFSAERTGGSVSTLTIQRTQQEDSAVYLCASSLGYTSEITGELFFGEGSRLTVL.

There are a few counts of this clone. V gene TRBV10-3 combines with J gene TRBJ1-3, with 10 bases that match TRBD1. V lost 2 bases and J lost 4; bases outside the gene matches: 5. This CDR3 comprises 16 residues. Per the germline V gene, CDR1 is ENHRY and CDR2 is SYGVKD. CDR3 loop: CAISELDRGQGNTIYF. As DNA, the CDR3 is TGTGCCATCAGTGAGCTTGACAGGGGGCAAGGAAACACCATATATTTT.

The V and J genes are TRBV7-2 and TRBJ2-7; 8 nucleotides line up with TRBD2. Losses at the gene ends were 5 bases for V and 2 bases for J; bases not matched to a gene: 11. The germline V gene has CDR1 SGHTA and CDR2 FQGNSA. This CDR3 has 16 residues. Written as DNA, the CDR3 is TGTGCCAGCAGCCCTGGGAGACTAGCGCCTACCTACGAGCAGTACTTC. Translation gives CASSPGRLAPTYEQYF.

The chain employs TRBV7-9 and TRBJ1-2; D remains unclear. The CDR3 is 10 amino acids. Trimming pared 10 bases from V and 6 bases from J, leaving 9 bases between. Germline CDR1 reads SEHNR; CDR2 reads FQNEAQ (reference sequence). The CDR3, as DNA: TGTGCCAACCAGAGGGATGGCTACACCTTC. Its protein product is CANQRDGYTF. The whole variable domain, filled in from reference TRBV7-9 and TRBJ1-2, reads DTGVSQNPRHKITKRGQNVTFRCDPISEHNRLYWYRQTLGQGPEFLTYFQNEAQLEKSRLLSDRFSAERPKGSFSTLEIQRTEQGDSAMYLCANQRDGYTFGSGTRLTVV.

The chain carries TRBV4-1 and TRBJ2-5; TRBD2 matches at 7 bases. V was pared by 2 bases and J by 0 bases, with 6 bases of the junction left unmatched. This CDR3 is built from 16 residues. Germline loops: CDR1 MGHRA, CDR2 YSYEKL. CDR3 region: CASSQSSGVYQETQYF. The CDR3 region has the DNA TGCGCCAGCAGCCAATCCAGCGGGGTATACCAAGAGACCCAGTACTTC.

V usage is TRBV7-3 and J usage is TRBJ2-1; D is uncertain. The CDR3 covers 13 residues. Trimming removed 3 bases from V and 5 bases from J, with 8 bases in between. CDR1 is SGHTA and CDR2 is FQGTGA in the germline V gene. The CDR3 nucleotides read TGTGCCAGCAGCTTTAACAACGACAATGAGCAGTTCTTC. This gives the protein CASSFNNDNEQFF.

The V and J genes are TRBV6-5 and TRBJ1-2, with 9 bases fitting TRBD1. CDR1 MNHEY and CDR2 SVGAGI come from the germline V gene. The CDR3 runs to 14 residues. The ends lost 4 bases at V and 4 bases at J; junction bases unmatched: 4. The chain's CDR3 is CASSWGQGGYGYTF. Written as DNA, the CDR3 is TGTGCCAGCAGTTGGGGACAGGGAGGCTATGGCTACACCTTC.

The sample holds one count of this clone. The chain joins TRBV5-6 to TRBJ2-3; TRBD2 matches 16 bases. Germline V lookup: CDR1 SGHDT, CDR2 YYEEEE. The CDR3 is 18 residues long. After removal of 1 base from V and 3 bases from J, the junction contained 5 bases not matched to a gene. The CDR3 loop is CASSLTGTSGGVTDTQYF. CDR3 nucleotides: TGTGCCAGCAGCTTGACCGGGACTAGCGGGGGGGTTACAGATACGCAGTATTTT.

In nucleotides, the CDR3 is TGTGCCAGTTCCAGGGGGCGCGTGTCACCCCTCCACTTT. As protein: CASSRGRVSPLHF. V is TRBV19 and J is TRBJ1-6; 8 bases are a match to TRBD1. The germline CDR1 and CDR2 sequences are LNHDA and SQIVND (reference sequence). This CDR3 is 13 amino acids long. The junction had 7 bases not matched to a gene; V was cut back by 8 bases and J by 10 bases.

The V and J genes are TRBV7-2 and TRBJ1-1; D remains ambiguous. CDR1 and CDR2 from the germline V gene are SGHTA and FQGNSA. The CDR3 runs 15 residues. Trimming stripped 5 bases from V and 0 bases from J, with 13 bases between. The CDR3 sequence: CASSPAPRMNTEAFF. The CDR3 region has the DNA TGTGCCAGCAGCCCAGCGCCGAGGATGAACACTGAAGCTTTCTTT.

V is TRBV6-6 and J is TRBJ2-7; 10 nucleotides line up with TRBD1. With V trimmed by 6 bases and J by 5 bases, 10 bases remained unmatched. Germline V gene sequence: CDR1 MNHNY, CDR2 SVGAGI (reference sequence). The CDR3 totals 15 residues. The CDR3 loop is CASSQLDRGFDEQYF. The CDR3, as DNA: TGTGCCAGCAGCCAACTGGACAGGGGGTTCGACGAGCAGTACTTC.

This rearrangement joins TRBV3-1 (or the pseudogene TRBV3-2) to TRBJ2-2; D is unresolved. Germline CDR1 and CDR2: LGHDT and YNNKEL (reference sequence). Trimming shortened V by 0 bases and J by 3 bases, and 5 bases separated the two germline ends. This CDR3 region has 14 residues. CDR3 in DNA: TGTGCCAGCAGCCAAGAGAGCTACACCGGGGAGCTGTTTTTT. This codes for CASSQESYTGELFF.

V gene TRBV19 combines with J gene TRBJ1-2; D is unclear. V lost 3 bases and J lost 4, with 6 bases in between. Germline loops: CDR1 LNHDA, CDR2 SQIVND (reference sequence). CDR3 size: 12 residues. Written as DNA, the CDR3 is TGTGCCAGTAGTATCTCGGTCTATGGCTACACCTTC. Residues: CASSISVYGYTF. Using reference TRBV19 and TRBJ1-2 for the parts outside the CDR3, the full variable domain is DGGITQSPKYLFRKEGQNVTLSCEQNLNHDAMYWYRQDPGQGLRLIYYSQIVNDFQKGDIAEGYSVSREKKESFPLTVTSAQKNPTAFYLCASSISVYGYTFGSGTRLTVV.

The chain employs TRBV6-5 and TRBJ2-2, with D possibly being TRBD1 (5 bases). V lost 7 bases and J 7 bases, leaving 16 bases between the germline ends. Per the germline V gene, CDR1 is MNHEY and CDR2 is SVGAGI. The CDR3 sequence is 14 residues long. The CDR3 sequence: CASIGVEKGGELFF. The CDR3 DNA is TGTGCCAGCATAGGGGTGGAAAAGGGCGGGGAGCTGTTTTTT.

The genes are TRBV6-5 and TRBJ1-5, with 12 positions matching TRBD1. Trimming at V came to 7 bases and at J to 5 bases, leaving 3 bases not matched to a gene. The germline gives CDR1 MNHEY, CDR2 SVGAGI. This CDR3 is 14 amino acids long. In nucleotides, the CDR3 is TGTGCCAGCAAGGGACAGGGGGCCGATCAGCCCCAGCATTTT. This translates into CASKGQGADQPQHF.

This chain connects TRBV6-5 to TRBJ2-7; 9 bases are a match to TRBD1. This CDR3 is 15 amino acids long. Trimming at V came to 0 bases and at J to 1 base, leaving 1 base not matched to a gene. Germline V gene lookup returns CDR1 MNHEY and CDR2 SVGAGI. The CDR3 loop is CASSYSGQGSYEQYF. Written as DNA, the CDR3 is TGTGCCAGCAGTTACTCGGGACAGGGATCCTACGAGCAGTACTTC.

In its sample, this clone was seen once. This chain connects TRBV11-2 to TRBJ2-1; 14 bases agree with TRBD2. Looked up from germline, CDR1 is SGHAT and CDR2 is FQNNGV. This CDR3 comprises 16 residues. V was clipped by 6 bases and J by 6 bases; unmatched bases: 7. This CDR3 is CASSEPGLAGVNEQFF. CDR3 nucleotides: TGTGCCAGCAGTGAACCGGGACTAGCGGGGGTCAATGAGCAGTTCTTC.

The V gene is TRBV5-1, the J gene TRBJ1-2; D might be TRBD1 (5 bases). The CDR3 contains 15 residues. The germline CDR1 and CDR2 sequences are SGHRS and YFSETQ. The V gene lost 6 bases and the J gene lost 2 bases, with 17 bases spanning the gap. Here the CDR3 reads CASTSQGASNYGYTF. CDR3 nucleotides: TGCGCCAGCACCTCGCAAGGGGCCTCCAACTATGGCTACACCTTC.

The chain has TRBV28 and TRBJ1-6, with D unresolved. In germline, CDR1 is MDHEN, CDR2 SYDVKM. The CDR3 is 15 amino acids. Trimming shortened V by 7 bases and J by 7 bases, and 17 bases separated the two germline ends. The CDR3 bases are TGTGCCAGCATCACGGGGTGGAGGACCAATTCACCCCTCCACTTT. It specifies CASITGWRTNSPLHF. The complete variable domain, with remaining parts taken from reference TRBV28 and TRBJ1-6, reads DVKVTQSSRYLVKRTGEKVFLECVQDMDHENMFWYRQDPGLGLRLIYFSYDVKMKEKGDIPEGYSVSREKKERFSLILESASTNQTSMYLCASITGWRTNSPLHFGNGTRLTVT.